This TCR beta chain was recovered during a study of chemoradiotherapy in HPV16-positive cancers. Per germline, CDR1 SNHLY and CDR2 FYNNEI. The CDR3 contains 12 residues. Trimming took 6 bases from V and 8 from J; bases not matched to a gene: 2. The data were produced by immunoSEQ multiplex PCR, yet TCRdb's version contains in-frame clones alone and is incomplete. The sample contains some 12,000 clones, 85% to 90% of which appear only once. This clone was counted only a few times. The TCR comes from a human donor with HPV-associated anogenital cancer. The gene calls are TRBV2 and TRBJ1-4; 8 bases are shared with TRBD1. The sample consisted of blood, taken from a patient who underwent chemoradiotherapy. CDR3 sequence reads: CASRWTGEKLFF. The CDR3 region has the DNA TGTGCCAGCAGGTGGACAGGGGAAAAACTGTTTTTT.